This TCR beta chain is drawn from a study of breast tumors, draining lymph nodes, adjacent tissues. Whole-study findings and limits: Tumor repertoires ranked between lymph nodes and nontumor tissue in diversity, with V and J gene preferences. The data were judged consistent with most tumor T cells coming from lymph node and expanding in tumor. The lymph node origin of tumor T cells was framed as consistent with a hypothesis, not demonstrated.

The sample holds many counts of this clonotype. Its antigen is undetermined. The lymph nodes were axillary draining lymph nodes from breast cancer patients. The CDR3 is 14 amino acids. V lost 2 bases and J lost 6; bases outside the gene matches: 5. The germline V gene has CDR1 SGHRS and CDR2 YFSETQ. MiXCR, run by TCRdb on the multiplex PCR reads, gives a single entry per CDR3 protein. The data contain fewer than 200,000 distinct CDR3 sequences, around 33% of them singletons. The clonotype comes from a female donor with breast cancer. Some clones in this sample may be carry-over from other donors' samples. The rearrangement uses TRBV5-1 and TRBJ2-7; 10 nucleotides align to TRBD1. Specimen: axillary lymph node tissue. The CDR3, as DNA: TGCGCCAGCAGCTTCCGACAGGGGGCTAGCGAGCAGTACTTC. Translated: CASSFRQGASEQYF.